This T cell receptor beta chain came from a study of blood T cell repertoires in COVID-19. Study details: From the United States, Italy and Spain came samples of acute and convalescent COVID-19.

No more than 2 weeks before study entry, exposed participants had met a case of COVID-19. The CDR3 is 13 amino acids. V was cut by 1 base and J by 6 bases, with 12 bases left in between. Per the germline V gene, CDR1 is SQVTM and CDR2 is ANQGSEA. Per the original data handling: Nucleated cell number was recorded as an estimate derived from reference gene primer amplification. Clones were sequenced by immunoSEQ multiplex PCR, and TCRdb holds only the in-frame ones, with some missing. Clone size and the V and J calls come from that table; the DNA yielded D and trimming. This repertoire shows approximately 190,000 clones, about 83% found once; its top ten account for roughly 3.1%.

Sequencing used PBMCs or T cells enriched from blood (not recorded which). This clonotype was obtained from a woman aged 30 to 39 who had been exposed to COVID-19. The chain joins TRBV29-1 to TRBJ1-2; no reliable D call. Written as DNA, the CDR3 is TGCAGCGTTGAAGGGGCAGAGACTAATGGCTACACCTTC. Its protein product is CSVEGAETNGYTF.